Detailed here is one T cell receptor beta chain. Its cognate antigen is unknown. The sample originates from a study of response to subunit inactivated influenza vaccine. The study, taken as a whole, reports: Each seasonal influenza vaccination recruits few new T cells, the authors suggested.

TCRdb re-analysed the RT-PCR reads in MiXCR, keeping a single row per CDR3 protein. The profile covers roughly 670,000 distinct CDR3 sequences, with about 14% appearing a single time and 7.5% to 9% taken by the ten largest. Trimming shortened V by 1 base and J by 7 bases, and 14 bases separated the two germline ends. The CDR3 has 14 residues. Germline V lookup: CDR1 SGHVS, CDR2 FNYEAQ. The origin of this receptor is a middle-aged man who received an inactivated influenza vaccine. The specimen comprised PBMCs from blood, sampled 14 to 15 days before vaccination. The rearrangement uses TRBV7-6 and TRBJ2-7; D may match TRBD1 or TRBD2 (5 bases each). This chain's CDR3 is CASSLGGGWGEQYF. The DNA of the CDR3 is TGTGCCAGCAGCTTAGGGGGTGGTTGGGGGGAGCAGTACTTC.